The 20 T cell receptor beta chains reported below all come from one sample, sequenced in a study of identical twins. A single record per CDR3 protein comes from TCRdb applying MiXCR to the 5' RACE reads. The data contain around 1.7 million distinct CDR3 sequences, less than 35% of them seen just once; the ten biggest clones take up around 0.3%. The sample comprised cord blood. These receptors came from a newborn girl in good health.

A few counts support this clonotype. The rearrangement joins TRBV12-3 or TRBV12-4 to TRBJ1-5, with D unresolved. The V gene lost 6 bases and the J gene lost 1 base, with 4 bases spanning the gap. CDR3 size: 12 residues. CDR3 region: CASRISNQPQHF. CDR3 bases: TGTGCCAGCAGAATCAGCAATCAGCCCCAGCATTTT.

This clonotype was picked up a small number of times. The chain joins TRBV7-2 to TRBJ1-2; D uncertain. The CDR3 extends over 12 amino acids. Germline CDR1 is SGHTA and CDR2 is FQGNSA. V dropped 1 base and J dropped 7 bases, with 7 bases sitting between them. As DNA, the CDR3 is TGTGCCAGCAGCTTAGAGTGGGGTGGCTACACCTTC. Protein: CASSLEWGGYTF.

CDR3 sequence: CSASLVRKYSPLHF. The DNA of the CDR3 is TGCAGTGCTAGCCTGGTTAGGAAGTATTCACCCCTCCACTTT. V is TRBV20-1 and J is TRBJ1-6; no firm D call. Germline V gives CDR1 DFQATT, CDR2 SNEGSKA (reference sequence). Between the trimmed V and J ends, which lost 3 bases and 8 bases, there was a span of 14 bases. The CDR3 runs 14 residues.

As DNA, the CDR3 is TGCGCCAGCAGCTTGGGCGACTACGTCTCCTACAATGAGCAGTTCTTC. Its protein product is CASSLGDYVSYNEQFF. This chain links TRBV5-1 with TRBJ2-1, with a weak D call TRBD2 (5 bases). The germline V gene encodes CDR1 SGHRS and CDR2 YFSETQ. Trimming pared 0 bases from V and 0 bases from J, leaving 10 bases between. This CDR3 has 16 residues.

This clonotype showed up just a few times. This chain links TRBV20-1 with TRBJ1-5; 8 bases are a match to TRBD1. Per germline, CDR1 DFQATT and CDR2 SNEGSKA (reference sequence). The CDR3 runs to 14 residues. The J segment lost 2 bases and the V segment lost 6 bases, leaving 6 bases of the junction unmatched. Here the CDR3 reads CSAPTTGGNQPQHF. In nucleotides, the CDR3 is TGCAGTGCGCCAACGACAGGGGGCAATCAGCCCCAGCATTTT.

V usage is TRBV2 and J usage is TRBJ1-1, with 10 bases fitting TRBD1. CDR1 SNHLY and CDR2 FYNNEI come from the germline V gene. Germline trimming cut 9 bases from V and 10 bases from J; bases unmatched to any gene: 17. The CDR3 is made up of 15 amino acids. DNA for the CDR3: TGTGCCAGTAACAATCCGCATAGGGACAGGGGCTTAGCTTTCTTT. Protein sequence: CASNNPHRDRGLAFF.

Concerning this clonotype: At one end the junction does not follow the germline gene, possibly because of a read error. This chain uses TRBV5-6 with TRBJ2-7; 8 bases are shared with TRBD1. CDR3 length equals 16 residues. CDR1 SGHDT and CDR2 YYEEEE come from the germline V gene. CDR3 in amino acids: CACSLFRDRMSYEQYF. CDR3 sequence (DNA): TGTGCCTGCAGCTTGTTCCGGGACAGGATGTCCTACGAGCAGTACTTC.

The genes are TRBV5-6 and TRBJ2-4; D is unclear. The DNA matches TRBJ2-5 better at its end, which makes the J call doubtful. The CDR3 has 14 amino acids. Germline V CDR1 and CDR2: SGHDT, YYEEEE. The CDR3 nucleotides read TGTGCCAGCAGCTTGCCCCCTCGGGAAGAGACCCAGTACTTC. Encoded protein: CASSLPPREETQYF.

The chain is built from TRBV5-6 and TRBJ1-3; TRBD1 matches at 8 bases. The V gene's germline CDR1 is SGHDT and CDR2 YYEEEE. The CDR3 contains 15 residues. With 4 bases clipped from V and 3 bases from J, the junction kept 6 bases outside the gene matches. Here the CDR3 reads CASSILDRGGNTIYF. Written as DNA, the CDR3 is TGTGCCAGCAGCATCCTCGACAGGGGTGGAAACACCATATATTTT.

This sequence joins TRBV7-2 and TRBJ2-1; the D gene is possibly TRBD1 (6 bases). V lost 4 bases and J lost 1, with 11 bases in between. This CDR3 comprises 15 residues. Germline V CDR1 and CDR2: SGHTA, FQGNSA. The CDR3 spells CASSSVGTSYNEQFF. The CDR3 DNA reads TGTGCCAGCAGCTCCGTGGGGACATCCTACAATGAGCAGTTCTTC.

The table lists this clonotype with many counts. The chain is built from TRBV10-3 and TRBJ2-3; either TRBD1 or TRBD2 may supply D (6 bases each). Germline assignment: CDR1 ENHRY and CDR2 SYGVKD. V shed 4 bases and J shed 0 bases, with 20 bases lying between them. The CDR3 runs 18 residues. The CDR3 region is CAISVVSGGPISTDTQYF. The CDR3 nucleotides read TGTGCCATCAGTGTAGTTTCTGGGGGGCCCATCAGCACAGATACGCAGTATTTT.

The V and J genes are TRBV5-1 and TRBJ2-1; 11 bases fit TRBD1. Germline lookup yields CDR1 SGHRS and CDR2 YFSETQ. V dropped 7 bases and J dropped 7; count of bases not matched to a gene: 13. The CDR3 is 16 amino acids. In DNA form, the CDR3 reads TGCGCCAGCTCAAGTTCCGGGACAGGGGGTCTTAATGAGCAGTTCTTC. This sequence encodes CASSSSGTGGLNEQFF.

The CDR3 spells CASRKGRLEAFF. The CDR3 bases are TGTGCCAGCAGGAAGGGACGGCTGGAAGCTTTCTTT. The V and J genes are TRBV28 and TRBJ1-1, with TRBD1 as a possible D gene (5 bases). V was cut by 6 bases and J by 8 bases, with 13 bases left in between. The CDR3 is 12 amino acids. From germline, CDR1 is MDHEN and CDR2 SYDVKM.

This clonotype was recorded a few times. This may arise from a read error, as a much more abundant clone is one base away. The rearrangement joins TRBV4-2 to TRBJ2-1; 12 bases match TRBD2. The CDR3 loop spans 15 amino acids. V lost 7 bases to trimming and J lost 2 bases; unmatched junction nucleotides: 3. The V gene's germline CDR1 is LGHNA and CDR2 YNFKEQ. The CDR3 DNA is TGTGCCAGCACCCCTAGCGGGGGGGCCTACAATGAGCAGTTCTTC. Its protein is CASTPSGGAYNEQFF.

V and J are TRBV20-1 and TRBJ2-3; D gene uncertain. Germline loops: CDR1 DFQATT, CDR2 SNEGSKA (reference sequence). The CDR3 runs 12 residues. The V gene lost 6 bases and the J gene lost 4 bases, with 11 bases spanning the gap. CDR3 DNA: TGCAGTGCACACAAAGGCGCAGATACGCAGTATTTT. Translated, it gives CSAHKGADTQYF.

The J gene is TRBJ2-7, the V gene TRBV5-1, with 13 bases matching TRBD2. Germline trimming cut 3 bases from V and 6 bases from J; bases unmatched to any gene: 3. This CDR3 has 14 residues. Germline V gene sequence: CDR1 SGHRS, CDR2 YFSETQ. The CDR3 sequence is CASSSGTSGAEQYF. The CDR3 bases are TGCGCCAGCAGCTCCGGGACTAGCGGGGCCGAGCAGTACTTC. Full variable domain (remainder filled in from reference TRBV5-1 and TRBJ2-7): KAGVTQTPRYLIKTRGQQVTLSCSPISGHRSVSWYQQTPGQGLQFLFEYFSETQRNKGNFPGRFSGRQFSNSRSEMNVSTLELGDSALYLCASSSGTSGAEQYFGPGTRLTVT.

In regard to this clonotype: Mismatch with germline at one junction end may stem from a read error. This chain joins TRBV12-3 or TRBV12-4 and TRBJ2-4; TRBD2 matches 11 bases. The CDR3 spans 16 residues. CDR3 protein: CAGSLASGGLKSIQYF. In DNA form, the CDR3 reads TGTGCCGGCAGTTTGGCTAGCGGGGGGCTTAAAAGCATTCAGTACTTC.

The rearrangement joins TRBV27 to TRBJ2-3; possibly TRBD1 for D (6 bases). Trimming took 5 bases from V and 2 from J, leaving 14 bases between them. The CDR3 has 15 amino acids. Germline CDR1 reads MNHEY; CDR2 reads SMNVEV (reference sequence). CDR3 DNA sequence: TGTGCCAGCAGTGCACGACAGGTCCCCACAGATACGCAGTATTTT. It codes for CASSARQVPTDTQYF.

This clonotype occurred a few times. V gene TRBV12-3 or TRBV12-4 combines with J gene TRBJ2-7, with TRBD1 matching 7 bases. V was pared by 6 bases and J by 2 bases, with 7 bases of the junction left unmatched. CDR3 length equals 14 residues. In DNA form, the CDR3 reads TGTGCCAGCAGCCGGGACAGCGTCCCCTACGAGCAGTACTTC. Its translation is CASSRDSVPYEQYF.

This clonotype was picked up a small number of times. The J gene is TRBJ1-5, the V gene TRBV6-1; 9 nucleotides align to TRBD1. Losses at the gene ends were 8 bases for V and 7 bases for J; bases not matched to a gene: 6. The CDR3 totals 13 residues. In germline, CDR1 is MNHNS, CDR2 SASEGT. CDR3 loop: CASRDRVVQPQHF. CDR3 sequence (DNA): TGTGCCAGCCGGGACAGGGTAGTACAGCCCCAGCATTTT.